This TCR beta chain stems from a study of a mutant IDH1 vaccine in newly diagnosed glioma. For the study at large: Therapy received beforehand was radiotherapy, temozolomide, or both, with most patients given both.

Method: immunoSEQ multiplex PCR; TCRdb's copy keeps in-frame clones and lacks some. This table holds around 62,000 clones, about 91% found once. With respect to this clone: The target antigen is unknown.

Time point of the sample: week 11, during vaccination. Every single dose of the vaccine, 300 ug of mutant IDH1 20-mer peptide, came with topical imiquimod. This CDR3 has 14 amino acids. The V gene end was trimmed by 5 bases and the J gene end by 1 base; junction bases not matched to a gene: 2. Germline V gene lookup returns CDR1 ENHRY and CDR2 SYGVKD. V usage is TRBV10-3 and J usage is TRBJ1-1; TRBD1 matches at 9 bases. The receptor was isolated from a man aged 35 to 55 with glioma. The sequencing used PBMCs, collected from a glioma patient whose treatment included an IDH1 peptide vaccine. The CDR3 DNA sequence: TGTGCCATCAGTCCGGGACAGGGGAACACTGAAGCTTTCTTT. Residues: CAISPGQGNTEAFF.